One sample yielded the 32 T cell receptor beta chains listed below, sequenced in a study of T cell responses to AZD1222 COVID-19 vaccine. The table came from immunoSEQ multiplex PCR; TCRdb's copy has only in-frame clones and leaves some out. The data show about 150,000 clones, 85% to 95% seen once. The sample here was peripheral blood, taken on day 0 of AZD1222 vaccination. Receptor source: an adult in good health.

This chain links TRBV2 with TRBJ1-5, with D hard to call. V was clipped by 0 bases and J by 4 bases, with 7 bases between them. The CDR3 is 14 amino acids. Germline V gene data show CDR1 as SNHLY and CDR2 as FYNNEI. The CDR3 DNA is TGTGCCAGCAGTGAAGCGAATGGGAATCAGCCCCAGCATTTT. This encodes CASSEANGNQPQHF.

This clone was found once. The chain joins TRBV29-1 to TRBJ2-7; 9 bases fit TRBD1. V lost 5 bases to trimming and J lost 3 bases; unmatched junction nucleotides: 2. The CDR3 extends over 12 amino acids. Germline lookup yields CDR1 SQVTM and CDR2 ANQGSEA. The CDR3 coding sequence is TGCAGCGTTACAGGGGGCGGCTACGAGCAGTACTTC. Translating it yields CSVTGGGYEQYF.

V usage is TRBV4-1 and J usage is TRBJ2-7, with 7 bases fitting TRBD1. The junction had 13 bases not matched to a gene; V was cut back by 1 base and J by 7 bases. The CDR3 has 16 amino acids. CDR1 MGHRA and CDR2 YSYEKL come from the germline V gene. The CDR3 sequence: CASSQAPLGQTGEQYF. CDR3 in DNA: TGCGCCAGCAGCCAAGCCCCATTGGGACAGACGGGGGAGCAGTACTTC.

The gene calls are TRBV15 and TRBJ1-2, with D hard to call. V was cut by 1 base and J by 8 bases, with 14 bases left in between. This CDR3 is 14 amino acids long. Germline assignment: CDR1 LNHNV and CDR2 YYDKDF (reference sequence). CDR3 nucleotide sequence: TGTGCCACCAGCAGAGGTCGAACAAACAGCGGCTACACCTTC. This codes for CATSRGRTNSGYTF.

The V gene is TRBV5-8, the J gene TRBJ2-1; D remains ambiguous. Trimming left V 4 bases short and J 7 bases short, with 18 bases between. The V gene's germline CDR1 is SGHTS and CDR2 YDEGEE. This CDR3 comprises 15 residues. The DNA of the CDR3 is TGTGCCAGCAGCCCCCCCGGACCGTATGGTAATGAGCAGTTCTTC. Protein: CASSPPGPYGNEQFF.

The chain combines TRBV29-1 with TRBJ2-7; no definite D call. The V gene's germline CDR1 is SQVTM and CDR2 ANQGSEA. The V and J ends lost 4 bases and 1 base respectively, with 11 bases between them. This CDR3 region has 13 residues. This CDR3 reads CSVGPLYSYEQYF. CDR3 nucleotide sequence: TGCAGCGTTGGACCTCTATATTCCTACGAGCAGTACTTC.

This chain joins TRBV15 and TRBJ1-5, with a tentative D call TRBD1 (5 bases). This CDR3 spans 13 amino acids. Between the trimmed V and J ends, which lost 5 bases and 5 bases, there was a span of 10 bases. Germline CDR1 LNHNV, CDR2 YYDKDF (reference sequence). The CDR3 reads CATSGFRDQPQHF. CDR3 bases: TGTGCCACCAGCGGATTCAGGGATCAGCCCCAGCATTTT.

As regards this clone: Sequence at one end of the junction differs from germline and may be a read error. The CDR3 nucleotides read TGCGCCAGCAGCTTCGGGGCCACATATACGCAGTATTTT. Translating it yields CASSFGATYTQYF. The rearrangement joins TRBV10-1 to TRBJ2-3; the D call may be TRBD1 or TRBD2 (5 bases each). CDR3 length: 13 amino acids. Germline CDR1 WNHNN, CDR2 SYGVQD (reference sequence).

This chain joins TRBV11-1 and TRBJ1-2; the D gene is possibly TRBD1 (6 bases). The V gene's germline CDR1 is SGHAT and CDR2 FQDESV (reference sequence). CDR3 length: 12 amino acids. Trimming pared 3 bases from V and 10 bases from J, leaving 12 bases between. The CDR3 coding sequence is TGTGCCAGCAGCTTCGGCAGGGGTGACTACACCTTC. Translated, it gives CASSFGRGDYTF.

V usage is TRBV6-6 and J usage is TRBJ2-7, with D possibly matching TRBD1 (5 bases). CDR1 is MNHNY and CDR2 is SVGAGI in the germline V gene (reference sequence). The CDR3 has 14 residues. The V and J ends lost 2 bases and 6 bases respectively, with 14 bases between them. In DNA, the CDR3 is TGTGCCAGCAGTTACAGGGGTGATCCGGGCGAGCAGTACTTC. Protein sequence: CASSYRGDPGEQYF.

CDR3 DNA: TGTGCCAGCAGCTTAGCGGAGGGCAGGGGCACTGAAGCTTTCTTT. It specifies CASSLAEGRGTEAFF. The V call is TRBV11-2, the J call TRBJ1-1, with D tentatively TRBD1 (6 bases). The CDR3 spans 15 residues. The V and J ends lost 1 base and 4 bases respectively, with 13 bases between them. Germline values: CDR1 SGHAT, CDR2 FQNNGV.

The chain employs TRBV9 and TRBJ2-2; the D is unclear. The V gene lost 0 bases and the J gene lost 2 bases, with 11 bases spanning the gap. Germline values: CDR1 SGDLS, CDR2 YYNGEE. CDR3 length: 16 residues. The CDR3 sequence is CASSVASHENTGELFF. In nucleotides, the CDR3 is TGTGCCAGCAGCGTAGCTTCCCATGAAAACACCGGGGAGCTGTTTTTT.

V is TRBV7-8 and J is TRBJ1-1; D is uncertain. The V end lost 0 bases, the J end lost 1 base, and 12 bases lay between the germline ends. CDR1 is SGHVS and CDR2 is FQNEAQ in the germline V gene. This CDR3 comprises 16 residues. The CDR3 DNA reads as TGTGCCAGCAGCTTAGCGCGGGTCAGGAAGAACACTGAAGCTTTCTTT. Its translation: CASSLARVRKNTEAFF.

The J gene is TRBJ1-2, the V gene TRBV29-1; TRBD1 is a possible D gene (5 bases). The CDR3 contains 16 residues. V lost 2 bases, J lost 5 bases, and 21 bases lay in between. Germline CDR1 and CDR2: SQVTM and ANQGSEA. The CDR3 DNA is TGCAGCGTTGAAATCCGGGGCTCAGGTCGGACTTATGGCTACACCTTC. Translating it yields CSVEIRGSGRTYGYTF. Using reference TRBV29-1 and TRBJ1-2 for the parts outside the CDR3, the full variable domain is SAVISQKPSRDICQRGTSLTIQCQVDSQVTMMFWYRQQPGQSLTLIATANQGSEATYESGFVIDKFPISRPNLTFSTLTVSNMSPEDSSIYLCSVEIRGSGRTYGYTFGSGTRLTVV.

The rearrangement links TRBV11-3 to TRBJ2-1; a weak D match, TRBD2 (6 bases). CDR3 length equals 14 residues. V lost 10 bases, J lost 8 bases, and 21 bases lay in between. Germline V gene data show CDR1 as SGHNT and CDR2 as YENEEA. CDR3 protein: CAIRRDCPFHEQFF. As DNA, the CDR3 is TGTGCCATTCGCCGGGACTGTCCCTTCCATGAGCAGTTCTTC.

The gene calls are TRBV7-2 and TRBJ2-3; D is ambiguous. The V and J ends lost 1 base and 4 bases respectively, with 6 bases between them. Looked up from germline, CDR1 is SGHTA and CDR2 is FQGNSA. The CDR3 consists of 13 residues. The CDR3 coding sequence is TGTGCCAGCAGCTTAGAGGCGGCAGATACGCAGTATTTT. This codes for CASSLEAADTQYF.

This clone was seen a few times. DNA of the CDR3: TGTGCCATCAGTGAGCCAGGTCTCAATCAGCCCCAGCATTTT. It encodes CAISEPGLNQPQHF. V is TRBV10-3 and J is TRBJ1-5; D is unresolved. Germline-derived CDR1 and CDR2 are ENHRY and SYGVKD. V lost 2 bases, J lost 3 bases, and 8 bases lay in between. CDR3 length equals 14 residues.

The J gene is TRBJ1-2, the V gene TRBV4-2, with D unresolved. CDR3 length: 15 amino acids. The V gene's germline CDR1 is LGHNA and CDR2 YNFKEQ. Trimming removed 1 base at V and 2 bases at J, with 11 bases between. CDR3 bases: TGTGCCAGCAGCCAAGTCTACGGGCAGAACTATGGCTACACCTTC. This gives the protein CASSQVYGQNYGYTF.

This chain uses TRBV7-2 with TRBJ1-1, with 7 bases that match TRBD1. The CDR3 is 13 residues long. The J segment lost 7 bases and the V segment lost 3 bases, leaving 5 bases of the junction unmatched. Germline CDR1 and CDR2: SGHTA and FQGNSA. The CDR3 DNA reads TGTGCCAGCAGCTTTGGAAACAGGGGTGAAGCTTTCTTT. Encoded protein: CASSFGNRGEAFF. Full variable domain (rest looked up from reference TRBV7-2 and TRBJ1-1): GAGVSQSPSNKVTEKGKDVELRCDPISGHTALYWYRQSLGQGLEFLIYFQGNSAPDKSGLPSDRFSAERTGGSVSTLTIQRTQQEDSAVYLCASSFGNRGEAFFGQGTRLTVV.

V is TRBV6-6 and J is TRBJ1-2, with 7 nucleotides matching TRBD1. V lost 6 bases to trimming and J lost 4 bases; unmatched junction nucleotides: 5. The CDR3 loop spans 13 amino acids. The germline CDR1 and CDR2 sequences are MNHNY and SVGAGI (reference sequence). CDR3 residues: CASRSGQVYGYTF. The CDR3 region has the DNA TGTGCCAGCAGATCCGGACAGGTCTATGGCTACACCTTC.

The chain has TRBV27 and TRBJ2-7; D remains ambiguous. This CDR3 region has 13 residues. The germline CDR1 and CDR2 sequences are MNHEY and SMNVEV (reference sequence). V was shortened by 7 bases and J by 3 bases, with 13 bases between the two germline ends. The CDR3, as DNA: TGTGCCAGCACCCCCGCGGTAGACTACGAGCAGTACTTC. This codes for CASTPAVDYEQYF.

V usage is TRBV6-2 or TRBV6-3 and J usage is TRBJ2-3, with 9 bases matching TRBD1. J gave up 1 base and V 6 bases, and 5 bases lay outside the gene matches. The germline CDR1 and CDR2 sequences are MNHEY and SVGEGT. This CDR3 region has 15 residues. This CDR3 is CASSLWTGGTDTQYF. The CDR3 nucleotides are TGTGCCAGCAGCCTCTGGACAGGGGGCACAGATACGCAGTATTTT.

The chain joins TRBV18 to TRBJ1-3; D is undetermined. V gave up 3 bases and J gave up 0 bases, with 15 bases separating them. CDR3 length: 17 residues. Germline V gene lookup returns CDR1 KGHSH and CDR2 LQKENI. CDR3 nucleotide sequence: TGTGCCAGCTCACCCGCCCCCGGCGGCCTCTCTGGAAACACCATATATTTT. Translation gives CASSPAPGGLSGNTIYF.

V usage is TRBV28 and J usage is TRBJ2-1; 10 bases match TRBD2. Germline V lookup: CDR1 MDHEN, CDR2 SYDVKM. Germline trimming cut 3 bases from V and 8 bases from J; bases unmatched to any gene: 7. The CDR3 consists of 15 residues. The CDR3 sequence is CASSLGLTSGHEQFF. DNA for the CDR3: TGTGCCAGCAGTTTGGGGCTGACTAGCGGGCATGAGCAGTTCTTC.

This clone was detected once. CDR3 coding DNA: TGTGCCATCAGTGAGTCCGCGCGCCGGGAGGGCACAGATACGCAGTATTTT. Its translation is CAISESARREGTDTQYF. This rearrangement joins TRBV10-3 to TRBJ2-3, with 7 bases lining up with TRBD2. Germline loops: CDR1 ENHRY, CDR2 SYGVKD. The trim removed 0 bases at V and 1 base at J, leaving 7 bases unmatched. CDR3 length: 17 residues.

This clone has just one count. The chain has TRBV5-5 and TRBJ1-1; D not certain. V dropped 0 bases and J dropped 9 bases, with 12 bases sitting between them. The CDR3 has 13 amino acids. Germline CDR1 is SGHKS and CDR2 is YYEKEE (reference sequence). CDR3 nucleotide sequence: TGTGCCAGCAGCTTGGACAGCGCGACCCAAGCTTTCTTT. Protein: CASSLDSATQAFF.

The J gene is TRBJ2-1, the V gene TRBV4-3; a weak D match, TRBD2 (6 bases). V was pared by 8 bases and J by 4 bases, with 12 bases between. The CDR3 extends over 13 amino acids. Per the germline V gene, CDR1 is LGHNA and CDR2 is YSLEER. This CDR3 is CASGSAGYNEQFF. The CDR3 nucleotides are TGCGCCAGCGGGTCTGCGGGGTACAATGAGCAGTTCTTC.

The V call is TRBV19, the J call TRBJ1-5, with 10 bases matching TRBD1. CDR3 length: 15 amino acids. Germline loops: CDR1 LNHDA, CDR2 SQIVND (reference sequence). V lost 5 bases and J lost 5; bases outside the gene matches: 6. The CDR3 spells CASSRQGAGDQPQHF. CDR3 nucleotides: TGTGCCAGTAGTCGACAGGGGGCCGGGGATCAGCCCCAGCATTTT.

The V and J genes are TRBV15 and TRBJ2-7; D is perhaps TRBD2 (7 bases). The germline V gene has CDR1 LNHNV and CDR2 YYDKDF (reference sequence). The CDR3 consists of 21 residues. Trimming pared 0 bases from V and 1 base from J, leaving 28 bases between. The CDR3 nucleotides read TGTGCCACCAGCAGAGATATGGCCCTGGTCTACAGGGAGGGAGTGTCCTACGAGCAGTACTTC. It codes for CATSRDMALVYREGVSYEQYF.

V usage is TRBV6-2 or TRBV6-3 and J usage is TRBJ2-7, with 9 bases matching TRBD1. V lost 2 bases, J lost 6 bases, and 8 bases stayed unmatched. The CDR3 has 15 amino acids. CDR1 is MNHEY, CDR2 SVGEGT, per germline. CDR3 amino acids: CASSYGAGQGLEQYF. The CDR3 coding sequence is TGTGCCAGCAGTTACGGCGCGGGACAGGGACTCGAGCAGTACTTC.

The chain uses TRBV7-9 and TRBJ2-5; no reliable D call. V was trimmed by 5 bases and J by 5 bases, leaving 12 bases between them. Germline loops: CDR1 SEHNR, CDR2 FQNEAQ (reference sequence). There are 13 residues in the CDR3. Here the CDR3 DNA reads TGTGCCAGCAGCGCTTCTAATCCGGAGACCCAGTACTTC. It codes for CASSASNPETQYF.

This chain uses TRBV5-6 with TRBJ2-7; D uncertain. The V gene's germline CDR1 is SGHDT and CDR2 YYEEEE. The CDR3 consists of 13 residues. V lost 3 bases and J lost 3, with 10 bases in between. DNA for the CDR3: TGTGCCAGCAGCTGGGAAAGAGGCTACGAGCAGTACTTC. Its protein product is CASSWERGYEQYF.